These T cell receptor beta chains were read from a single sample in a study of blood T cell repertoires in COVID-19. The repertoire was sequenced with immunoSEQ multiplex PCR; TCRdb's copy has only in-frame clones and lacks some. The table shows fewer than 500,000 clones, with around 87% occurring only once. The sample was PBMCs or T cells enriched from blood (not recorded which). These receptors came from a woman between 18 and 29 years old who had recovered from COVID-19. The CDR3 runs from the conserved cysteine through the conserved F or W. The D gene is left open where the match is weak. Clone size appears in some rows only: once, few, many, or a class for an expanded clone.

once - TRBJ1-5 TRBV4-1 TGCGCCAGCAGCCAAGTCGGGGGCAATCAGCCCCAGCATTTT CASSQVGGNQPQHF
few - TRBJ1-1 TRBV9 TGTGCCAGCAGCACGGACATACACACTGAAGCTTTCTTT CASSTDIHTEAFF
few - TRBJ1-2 TRBV12-5 TGTGCTAGTGGTTTGGTACGACTGCAGGGGCGGGACTATGGCTACACCTTC CASGLVRLQGRDYGYTF
- TRBD1 TRBJ2-2 TRBV2 TGTGCCAGCAGGGTGAAGCAGGGGGCGAACACCGGGGAGCTGTTTTTT CASRVKQGANTGELFF
- - TRBJ1-2 TRBV6-6 TGTGCCAGCAGTTACTCTGACAGGATGACCAAAGAGGGCTACACCTTC CASSYSDRMTKEGYTF
- - TRBJ2-5 TRBV3-1/TRBV3-2 TGTGCCAGCAGCCAAGACCCGCCGGACACTTCAGAGACCCAGTACTTC CASSQDPPDTSETQYF
- - TRBJ2-7 TRBV3-1/TRBV3-2 TGTGCCAGCAGCCATTACAAGACTAGCTCCTACGAGCAGTACTTC CASSHYKTSSYEQYF
- - TRBJ1-2 TRBV7-9 TGTGCCAGCACCCCCGCGGGGCTCTATGGCTACACCTTC CASTPAGLYGYTF
- - TRBJ2-7 TRBV5-1 TGCGCCAGCAGCTTTTCCGACGGGTTATACGAGCAGTACTTC CASSFSDGLYEQYF
- - TRBJ2-2 TRBV12-3/TRBV12-4 TGTGCCAGCATCCTTCTAGAAACCGGGGAGCTGTTTTTT CASILLETGELFF
- - TRBJ1-2 TRBV4-1 TGCGCCAGCAGCCAAGCAGGGAGGGACTATGGCTACACCTTC CASSQAGRDYGYTF
- - TRBJ1-6 TRBV4-1 TGCGCCAGCAGCCCCCAGAGTAGACGAGGGGAGGGCAATTCACCCCTCCACTTT CASSPQSRRGEGNSPLHF
- - TRBJ2-2 TRBV11-2 TGTGCCAGCAGCCTTAGAACTACCGGGGAGCTGTTTTTT CASSLRTTGELFF
many - TRBJ2-7 TRBV30 TGTGCCTGGAGTGGACATGCGGGGGCCACTAGTGAGCAGTACTTC CAWSGHAGATSEQYF
- - TRBJ1-1 TRBV10-2 TGCGCCAGTTCCAAGGGGGGGGACACTGAAGCTTTCTTT CASSKGGDTEAFF
- - TRBJ1-1 TRBV6-1 TGTGCCAGCAGTGACGGTCCTGAGGGCACTGAAGCTTTCTTT CASSDGPEGTEAFF
- - TRBJ2-3 TRBV7-9 TGTGCCAGCAGCTTTAGGCAGGGGTTCACAGATACGCAGTATTTT CASSFRQGFTDTQYF
- TRBD1 TRBJ2-5 TRBV5-1 TGCGCCAGCAGCTTGGCGACAGGGAATCAAGAGACCCAGTACTTC CASSLATGNQETQYF
- - TRBJ1-5 TRBV24-1 TGTGCCACCAGTTCAGGTGATCAGCCCCAGCATTTT CATSSGDQPQHF
once TRBD2 TRBJ2-5 TRBV4-1 TGCGCCAGCAGCCACCTCCTCGGGGGGGGTGGGGAGACCCAGTACTTC CASSHLLGGGGETQYF
- - TRBJ2-1 TRBV9 TGTGCCAGCAGCGTAGGAGCTAGAGACGGGTACAATGAGCAGTTCTTC CASSVGARDGYNEQFF
- TRBD1 TRBJ2-7 TRBV6-5 TGTGCCAGCAGTTACCGGGCCGGGACAGGCTTCTACGAGCAGTACTTC CASSYRAGTGFYEQYF
- TRBD1 TRBJ2-7 TRBV5-1 TGCGCCAGCAGCTTGATGCAGGGGGCTTATTACGAGCAGTACTTC CASSLMQGAYYEQYF
once - TRBJ1-3 TRBV15 TGTGCCACCAGCAGAGATGGGGCAGGGGTCGATACTGGAAACACCATATATTTT CATSRDGAGVDTGNTIYF
- TRBD1 TRBJ1-4 TRBV18 TGTGCCAGCTCGTCGGACAGGGAAAAACTGTTTTTT CASSSDREKLFF
- - TRBJ2-7 TRBV5-6 TGTGCCAGCAGCTTGGGAGGAAGCTCCTACGAGCAGTACTTC CASSLGGSSYEQYF
- - TRBJ1-3 TRBV7-9 TGTGCCAGCAGCTCCTTGGACAGAACGGGAAACACCATATATTTT CASSSLDRTGNTIYF
- TRBD2 TRBJ2-3 TRBV28 TGTGCCAGCAGACTAGCGGGGGATACGCAGTATTTT CASRLAGDTQYF
- - TRBJ1-1 TRBV10-3 TGTGCCATCAGTGAAGAACCGCGGACTGAAGCTTTCTTT CAISEEPRTEAFF
- - TRBJ1-1 TRBV4-1 TGCGCCAGCAGCCAAGTAGAGGCCGGGACTGAAGCTTTCTTT CASSQVEAGTEAFF
- - TRBJ1-6 TRBV2 TGTGCCAGCAGTGAAGCGCATCTGAGTTCACCCCTCCACTTT CASSEAHLSSPLHF
- - TRBJ1-2 TRBV19 TGTGCCAGTAGTATCGGTCCGTATGGCTACACCTTC CASSIGPYGYTF
once - TRBJ1-6 TRBV11-2 TGTGCCAGCAGCTTAGATTGGACAGCCTATAATTCACCCCTCCACTTT CASSLDWTAYNSPLHF
- - TRBJ1-1 TRBV6-2/TRBV6-3 TGTGCCAGCAGTTACTCGTACAGGTCAGAAGCTTTCTTT CASSYSYRSEAFF
- TRBD1 TRBJ2-7 TRBV2 TGTGCCAGCACTTTTGACAGGGCCTACGAGCAGTACTTC CASTFDRAYEQYF
- TRBD1 TRBJ1-4 TRBV30 TGTGCCTGGAGTTCTCCTTTAGGGACAGGGGTTAATGAAAAACTGTTTTTT CAWSSPLGTGVNEKLFF
- - TRBJ1-3 TRBV15 TGTGCCACCAGCACTCCAGTACGAAACACCATATATTTT CATSTPVRNTIYF
- - TRBJ2-7 TRBV28 TGTGCCAGCCGTAGGACAGTCCAATCCTACGAGCAGTACTTC CASRRTVQSYEQYF
once - TRBJ1-1 TRBV6-4 TGTGCCAGCAGTGACTCTCTCAGGGCTAAGTACACTGAAGCTTTCTTT CASSDSLRAKYTEAFF
- - TRBJ1-2 TRBV12-2 TGTGCAAGTCGCTTAGTGGACAGGGTTCGCTATGGCTACACCTTC CASRLVDRVRYGYTF
- - TRBJ2-3 TRBV18 TGTGCCAGCTCACCGGCGGGACCCTCTATCTCTGGCACAGATACGCAGTATTTT CASSPAGPSISGTDTQYF
- TRBD1 TRBJ1-1 TRBV4-1 TGCGCCAGCACGCTTGGCAGGGGGCTTGGGACTGAAGCTTTCTTT CASTLGRGLGTEAFF
- - TRBJ1-4 TRBV7-9 TGTGCCAGCAGTCAACAGGGCCTAGGGGAAAAACTGTTTTTT CASSQQGLGEKLFF
- TRBD1 TRBJ2-7 TRBV16 TGTGCCAGCAGCCCTCTCGGGACAGACTCCTACGAGCAGTACTTC CASSPLGTDSYEQYF
once - TRBJ2-7 TRBV28 TGTGCCAGCAGTTTTATCTACGAGCAGTACTTC CASSFIYEQYF
- - TRBJ2-1 TRBV15 TGTGCCACCAGCAGAGAGCCGCGGGGCCCCAAGGACAATGAGCAGTTCTTC CATSREPRGPKDNEQFF
- - TRBJ1-2 TRBV4-2 TGTGCCAGCAGCCAAGCTGAAGGAGACGCGCGAGGCTACACCTTC CASSQAEGDARGYTF
- - TRBJ1-2 TRBV11-2 TGTGCCAGCAGCTTAAGGTTCGGGGTGTCCGCGAACTATGGCTACACCTTC CASSLRFGVSANYGYTF
once TRBD1 TRBJ1-2 TRBV14 TGTGCCAGCAGTTCGGGACAGTTCTATGGCTACACCTTC CASSSGQFYGYTF
- - TRBJ1-2 TRBV3-1/TRBV3-2 TGTGCCAGCAGCCTCAATGGAGTCCTGACAGCTGATGGCTACACCTTC CASSLNGVLTADGYTF